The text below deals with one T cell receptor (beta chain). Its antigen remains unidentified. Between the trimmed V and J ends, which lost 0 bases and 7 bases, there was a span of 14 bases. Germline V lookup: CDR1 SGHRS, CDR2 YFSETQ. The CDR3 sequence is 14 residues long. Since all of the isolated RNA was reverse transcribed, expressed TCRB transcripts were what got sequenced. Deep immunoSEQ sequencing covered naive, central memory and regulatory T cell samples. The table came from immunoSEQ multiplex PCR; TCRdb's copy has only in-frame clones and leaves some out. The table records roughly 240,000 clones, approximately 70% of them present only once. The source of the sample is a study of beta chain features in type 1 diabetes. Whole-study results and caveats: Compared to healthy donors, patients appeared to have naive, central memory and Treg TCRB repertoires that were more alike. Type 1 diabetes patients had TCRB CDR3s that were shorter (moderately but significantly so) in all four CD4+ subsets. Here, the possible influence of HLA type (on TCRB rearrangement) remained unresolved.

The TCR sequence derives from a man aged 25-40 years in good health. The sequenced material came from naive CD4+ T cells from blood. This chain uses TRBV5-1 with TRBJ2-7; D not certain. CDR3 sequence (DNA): TGCGCCAGCAGCTTGGGGCCGACGTCCTGGGAGCAGTACTTC. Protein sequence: CASSLGPTSWEQYF. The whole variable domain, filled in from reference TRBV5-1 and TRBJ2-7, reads KAGVTQTPRYLIKTRGQQVTLSCSPISGHRSVSWYQQTPGQGLQFLFEYFSETQRNKGNFPGRFSGRQFSNSRSEMNVSTLELGDSALYLCASSLGPTSWEQYFGPGTRLTVT.